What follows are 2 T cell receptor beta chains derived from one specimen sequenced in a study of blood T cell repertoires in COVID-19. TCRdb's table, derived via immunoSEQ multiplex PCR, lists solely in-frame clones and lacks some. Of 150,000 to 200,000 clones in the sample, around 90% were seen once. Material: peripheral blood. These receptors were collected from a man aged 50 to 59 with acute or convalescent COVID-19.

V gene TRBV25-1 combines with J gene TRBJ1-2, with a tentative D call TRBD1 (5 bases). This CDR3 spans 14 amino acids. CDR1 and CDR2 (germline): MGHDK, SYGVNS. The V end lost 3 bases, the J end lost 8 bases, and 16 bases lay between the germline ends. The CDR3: CASSEEGRAGGYTF. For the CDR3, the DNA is TGTGCCAGCAGTGAGGAGGGGCGGGCAGGGGGCTACACCTTC.

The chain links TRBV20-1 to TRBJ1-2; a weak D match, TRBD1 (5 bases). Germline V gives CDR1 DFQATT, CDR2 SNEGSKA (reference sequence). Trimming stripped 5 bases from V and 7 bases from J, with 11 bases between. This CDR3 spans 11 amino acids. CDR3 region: CSAGRDSGYTF. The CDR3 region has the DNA TGCAGTGCTGGCAGGGATAGTGGCTACACCTTC.